This T cell receptor (beta chain) was observed in a study of CD8 T cells in ankylosing spondylitis. Study-wide findings and caveats: Significant enrichment of disease-linked clones was reported in matched ankylosing spondylitis synovial fluid.

J gave up 2 bases and V 6 bases, and 1 base lay outside the gene matches. The CDR3 contains 12 residues. Germline-derived CDR1 and CDR2 are MNHEY and SVGEGT. This clonotype was seen many times. Its cognate antigen is unknown. TCR beta libraries were made by quantitative 5'-RACE with molecular barcodes. From the 5' RACE reads, TCRdb called clonotypes with MiXCR, one entry per CDR3 protein. The sample holds about 250,000 distinct CDR3 sequences, under 8.5% seen once. This sequence originates from a female donor with ankylosing spondylitis or in good health (not recorded which). Material for sequencing was blood, either unsorted or a sorted T cell fraction (not recorded which). The gene calls are TRBV6-2 or TRBV6-3 and TRBJ2-7; 7 bases align to TRBD2. Here the CDR3 DNA reads TGTGCCAGCAGCACTAGCGCCTACGAGCAGTACTTC. Amino acids: CASSTSAYEQYF.